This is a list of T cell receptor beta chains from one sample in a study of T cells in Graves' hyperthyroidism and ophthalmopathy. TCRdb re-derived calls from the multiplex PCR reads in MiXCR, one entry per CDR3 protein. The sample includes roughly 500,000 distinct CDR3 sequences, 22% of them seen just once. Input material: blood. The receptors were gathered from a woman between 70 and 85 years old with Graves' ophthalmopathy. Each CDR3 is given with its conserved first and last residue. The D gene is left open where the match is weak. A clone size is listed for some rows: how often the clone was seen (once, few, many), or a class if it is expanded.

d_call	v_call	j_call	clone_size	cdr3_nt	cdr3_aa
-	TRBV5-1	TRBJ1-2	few	TGCGCCAGCAGCTCAGGCCCAGGGAACCCTGGCTACACCTTC	CASSSGPGNPGYTF
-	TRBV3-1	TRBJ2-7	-	TGTGCCAGCAGCCGGGCGGAGGGAGGCTACGAGCAGTACTTC	CASSRAEGGYEQYF
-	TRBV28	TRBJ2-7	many	TGTGCCAGCAGAGAGCAGGGGCGCTCCTACGAGCAGTACTTC	CASREQGRSYEQYF
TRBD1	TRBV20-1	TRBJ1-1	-	TGCAGTGCTAGTCCCACAGGGGAGATCTCTGGAGCTTTCTTT	CSASPTGEISGAFF
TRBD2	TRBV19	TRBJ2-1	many	TGTGCCAGTAGTATAACCTCGACTAGCGGCCCTACCTACAATGAGCAGTTCTTC	CASSITSTSGPTYNEQFF
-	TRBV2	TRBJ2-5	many	TGTGCCAGCAGGGCGGGACCTCCACGAGAGACCCAGTACTTC	CASRAGPPRETQYF
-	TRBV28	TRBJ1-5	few	TGTGCCAGCCTACTGACAGGTACTAATCAGCCCCAGCATTTT	CASLLTGTNQPQHF
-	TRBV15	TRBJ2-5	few	TGTGCCACCAGCCTTAGGAGGGGTGGCGAGACCCAGTACTTC	CATSLRRGGETQYF
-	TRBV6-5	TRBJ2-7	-	TGTGCCAGCAGTTACGTGGGGCTGGGTGGCGAGCAGTACTTC	CASSYVGLGGEQYF
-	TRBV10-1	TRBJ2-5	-	TGCGCCAGCAGTGAGTCAAATACTGGAGAGACCCAGTACTTC	CASSESNTGETQYF
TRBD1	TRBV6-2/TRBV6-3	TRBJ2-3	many	TGTGCCAGCAGTTACTCGGGACAGGGGGCATCGGATACGCAGTATTTT	CASSYSGQGASDTQYF
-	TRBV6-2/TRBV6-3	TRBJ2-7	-	TGTGCCAGCGCTGGGAACTCCTACGAGCAGTACTTC	CASAGNSYEQYF
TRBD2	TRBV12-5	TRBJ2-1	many	TGTGCTAGTGGTTTTCAACCGGGACTAGCGGGAGGCGATGAGCAGTTCTTC	CASGFQPGLAGGDEQFF
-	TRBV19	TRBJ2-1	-	TGTGCCAGTAGCATAGGGGGAAATACTTATGAGCAGTTCTTC	CASSIGGNTYEQFF
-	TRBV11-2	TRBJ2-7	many	TGTGCCAGCAGCTTACAGCTTTCTACCAGCGAGCAGTACTTC	CASSLQLSTSEQYF
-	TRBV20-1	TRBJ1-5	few	TGCAGTGCTAGAGATCTGGCAGGGCGGGGCCAGCCCCAGCATTTT	CSARDLAGRGQPQHF
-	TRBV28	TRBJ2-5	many	TGTGCCAGCAGTTCCGTTAACCAAGAGACCCAGTACTTC	CASSSVNQETQYF
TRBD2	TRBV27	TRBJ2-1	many	TGTGCCAGCAGTTTTATTGCGGGAGGGCCCTCCGCCAATGAGCAGTTCTTC	CASSFIAGGPSANEQFF
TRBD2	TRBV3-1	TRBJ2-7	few	TGTGCCAGCGAACTAGCGGGGTCCCACGAGCAGTACTTC	CASELAGSHEQYF
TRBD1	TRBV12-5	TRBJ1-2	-	TGTGCTAGTGGTTTGGTGAGAGGGGGCCTGGACTATGGCTACACCTTC	CASGLVRGGLDYGYTF
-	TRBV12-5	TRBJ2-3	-	TGTGCTAGTGGGGAACCGGGACACCTAGGGGTTGGGCAGTATTTT	CASGEPGHLGVGQYF
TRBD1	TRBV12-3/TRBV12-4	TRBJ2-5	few	TGTGCCAGCGCCTTTGGACAGGGGAGAGGAGAGACCCAGTACTTC	CASAFGQGRGETQYF